The clone carrying this T cell receptor beta chain was observed many times. Its antigen is as yet unknown. TCRdb re-analysed the reads in MiXCR, keeping a single row per CDR3 protein. In the table there are around 300,000 distinct CDR3 sequences, 8% to 9.5% of which are singletons. This sample stems from a study of T cell repertoires in cytomegalovirus infection. Study overall: Matching HLA type, along with CMV infection, was indicated by public TCR beta signatures.

Study conclusions and caveats: The ex vivo response showed dominance by HLA-C-restricted CMV-specific TCR beta clonotypes. Summed frequency of shared TCR beta families picked out CMV carriers who also had the relevant HLA.

The sequenced sample was PBMCs. The source is a human donor in good health (CMV status not recorded). Some clones in this sample may be carry-over from other donors' samples.

Written as DNA, the CDR3 is TGTGCCAGCAGCTTGACCGGGACAGGAGGAGGTGCAGATACGCAGTATTTT. This gives the protein CASSLTGTGGGADTQYF. The chain carries TRBV7-2 and TRBJ2-3; 8 bases match TRBD1. The CDR3 has 17 residues. The trim removed 3 bases at V and 4 bases at J, leaving 12 bases unmatched. Per germline, CDR1 SGHTA and CDR2 FQGNSA.